This TCR beta chain was profiled in a study of T cell repertoires in cytomegalovirus infection. Trimming took 7 bases from V and 6 from J; bases not matched to a gene: 2. Germline-derived CDR1 and CDR2 are DFQATT and SNEGSKA (reference sequence). The length of the CDR3 is 12 residues. TCRdb redid the calling of the reads with MiXCR, one entry per CDR3 protein. Of some 300,000 distinct CDR3 sequences listed, around a sixth were seen once; the top ten hold approximately 12%. This sequence was found in a human donor in good health (CMV status not recorded). Some clones in this sample may be carry-over from other donors' samples. This sequence joins TRBV20-1 and TRBJ2-1; 11 bases match TRBD2. Sequencing was carried out using PBMCs. The CDR3 DNA reads as TGCAGTGTTGGGACTAGCGGCAATGAGCAGTTCTTC. Translating gives CSVGTSGNEQFF.